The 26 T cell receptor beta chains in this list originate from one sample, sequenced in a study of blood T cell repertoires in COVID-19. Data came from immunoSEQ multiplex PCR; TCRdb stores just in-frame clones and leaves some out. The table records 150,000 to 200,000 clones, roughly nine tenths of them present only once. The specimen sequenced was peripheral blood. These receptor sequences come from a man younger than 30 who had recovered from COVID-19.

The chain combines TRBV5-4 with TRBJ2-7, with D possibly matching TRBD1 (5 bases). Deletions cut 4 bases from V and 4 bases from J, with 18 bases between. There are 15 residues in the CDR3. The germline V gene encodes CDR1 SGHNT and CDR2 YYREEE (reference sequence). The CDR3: CASSPAGILEYEQYF. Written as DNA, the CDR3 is TGTGCCAGCAGCCCGGCAGGGATTCTGGAGTACGAGCAGTACTTC.

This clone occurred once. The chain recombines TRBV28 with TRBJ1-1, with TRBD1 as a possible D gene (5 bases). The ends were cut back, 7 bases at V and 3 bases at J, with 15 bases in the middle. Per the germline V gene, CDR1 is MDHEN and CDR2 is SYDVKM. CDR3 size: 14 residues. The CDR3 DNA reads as TGTGCCAGCACCCCGGGGGGGAGGGACACTGAAGCTTTCTTT. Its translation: CASTPGGRDTEAFF.

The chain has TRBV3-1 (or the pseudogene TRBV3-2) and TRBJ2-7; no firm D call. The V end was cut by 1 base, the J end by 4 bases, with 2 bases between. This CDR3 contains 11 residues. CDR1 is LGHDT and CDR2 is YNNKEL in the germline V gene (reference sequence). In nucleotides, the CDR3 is TGTGCCAGCAGCCAAGCGTACGAGCAGTACTTC. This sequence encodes CASSQAYEQYF.

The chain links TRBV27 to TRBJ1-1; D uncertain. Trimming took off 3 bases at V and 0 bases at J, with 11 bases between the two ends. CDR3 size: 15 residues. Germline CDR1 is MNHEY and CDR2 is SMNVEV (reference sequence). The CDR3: CASSFQSGMNTEAFF. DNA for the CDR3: TGTGCCAGCAGTTTCCAATCCGGGATGAACACTGAAGCTTTCTTT.

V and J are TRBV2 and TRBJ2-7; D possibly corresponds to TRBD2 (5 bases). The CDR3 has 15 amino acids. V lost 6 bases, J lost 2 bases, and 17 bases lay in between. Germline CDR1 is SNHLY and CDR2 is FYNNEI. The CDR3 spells CASSTPTRDPYEQYF. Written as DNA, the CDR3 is TGTGCCAGCAGCACTCCCACACGGGATCCCTACGAGCAGTACTTC.

In nucleotides, the CDR3 is TGTGCCAGCAGCTTAGCAGGGGCGGCCACTGAAGCTTTCTTT. Protein: CASSLAGAATEAFF. The V call is TRBV7-9, the J call TRBJ1-1; a possible D gene is TRBD1 (5 bases). V was cut by 0 bases and J by 4 bases, with 9 bases left in between. Germline CDR1 is SEHNR and CDR2 is FQNEAQ (reference sequence). This CDR3 has 14 amino acids.

CDR3 coding DNA: TGCAGCGTTGTAGATAGGACTAGCGTCTACAATGAGCAGTTCTTC. Protein: CSVVDRTSVYNEQFF. V gene TRBV29-1 combines with J gene TRBJ2-1; 9 positions match TRBD2. Germline values: CDR1 SQVTM, CDR2 ANQGSEA. V was clipped by 4 bases and J by 3 bases; unmatched bases: 7. The CDR3 has 15 amino acids.

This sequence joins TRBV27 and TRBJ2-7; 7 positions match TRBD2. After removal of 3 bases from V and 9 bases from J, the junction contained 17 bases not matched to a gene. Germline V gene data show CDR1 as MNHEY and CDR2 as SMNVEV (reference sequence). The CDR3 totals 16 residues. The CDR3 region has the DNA TGTGCCAGCAGTTTGTACCAGACCGGGCCAAGGGAGGGGCAGTACTTC. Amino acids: CASSLYQTGPREGQYF.

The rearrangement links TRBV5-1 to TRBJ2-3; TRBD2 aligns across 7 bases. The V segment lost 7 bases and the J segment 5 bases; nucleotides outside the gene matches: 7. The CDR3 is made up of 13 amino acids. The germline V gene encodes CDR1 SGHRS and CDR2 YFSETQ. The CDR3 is CASASGRGDTQYF. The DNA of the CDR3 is TGCGCCAGCGCCTCGGGGAGGGGAGATACGCAGTATTTT.

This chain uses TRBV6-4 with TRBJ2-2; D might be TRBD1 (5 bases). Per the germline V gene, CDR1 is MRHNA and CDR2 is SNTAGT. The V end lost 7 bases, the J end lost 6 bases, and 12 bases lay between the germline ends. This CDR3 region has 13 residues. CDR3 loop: CASTKGSPGELFF. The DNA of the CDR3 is TGTGCCAGCACCAAGGGGTCCCCCGGGGAGCTGTTTTTT.

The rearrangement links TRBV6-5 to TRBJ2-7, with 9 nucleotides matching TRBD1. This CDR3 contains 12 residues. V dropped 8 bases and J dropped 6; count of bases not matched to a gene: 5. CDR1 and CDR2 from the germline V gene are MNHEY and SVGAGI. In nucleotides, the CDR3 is TGTGCCAGCTCGGGACAGGGAGGCGAGCAGTACTTC. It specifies CASSGQGGEQYF.

CDR3 sequence (DNA): TGTGCCAGCAGTGTGGTCGGGAGAGGTGATACGCAGTATTTT. It encodes CASSVVGRGDTQYF. The chain employs TRBV2 and TRBJ2-3; D might be TRBD2 (6 bases). Trimming left V 4 bases short and J 6 bases short, with 14 bases between. The CDR3 extends over 14 amino acids. The germline gives CDR1 SNHLY, CDR2 FYNNEI. The variable domain in full, with the rest retrieved from reference TRBV2 and TRBJ2-3, is EPEVTQTPSHQVTQMGQEVILRCVPISNHLYFYWYRQILGQKVEFLVSFYNNEISEKSEIFDDQFSVERPDGSNFTLKIRSTKLEDSAMYFCASSVVGRGDTQYFGPGTRLTVL.

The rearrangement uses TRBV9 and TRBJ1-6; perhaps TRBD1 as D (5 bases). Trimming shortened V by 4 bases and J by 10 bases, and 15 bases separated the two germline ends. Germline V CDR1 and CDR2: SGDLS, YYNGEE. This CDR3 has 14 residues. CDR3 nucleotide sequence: TGTGCCAGCAGCCGTGGAACAGGCAGCTCACCCCTCCACTTT. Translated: CASSRGTGSSPLHF.

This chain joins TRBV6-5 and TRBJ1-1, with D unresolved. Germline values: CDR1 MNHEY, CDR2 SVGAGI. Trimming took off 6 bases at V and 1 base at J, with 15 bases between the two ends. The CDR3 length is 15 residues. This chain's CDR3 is CASRLAGRPNTEAFF. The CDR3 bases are TGTGCCAGCAGACTTGCGGGCCGCCCGAACACTGAAGCTTTCTTT.

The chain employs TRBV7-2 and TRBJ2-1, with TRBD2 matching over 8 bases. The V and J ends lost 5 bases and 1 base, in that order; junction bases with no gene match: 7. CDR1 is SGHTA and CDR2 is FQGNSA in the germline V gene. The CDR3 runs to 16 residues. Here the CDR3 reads CASSLYSGNSYNEQFF. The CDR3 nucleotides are TGTGCCAGCAGCCTATATAGCGGGAATTCCTACAATGAGCAGTTCTTC.

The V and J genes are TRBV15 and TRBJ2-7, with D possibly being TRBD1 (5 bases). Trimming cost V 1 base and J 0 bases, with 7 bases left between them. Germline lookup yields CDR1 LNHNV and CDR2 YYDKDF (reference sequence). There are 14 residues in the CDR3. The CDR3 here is CATSRATVSYEQYF. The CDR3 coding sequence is TGTGCCACCAGCAGAGCGACAGTCTCCTACGAGCAGTACTTC.

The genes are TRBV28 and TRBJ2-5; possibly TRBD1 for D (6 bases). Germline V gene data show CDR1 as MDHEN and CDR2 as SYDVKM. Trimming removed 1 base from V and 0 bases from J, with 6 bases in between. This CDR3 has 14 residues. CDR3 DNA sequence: TGTGCCAGCAGTTTATACAGGGACCAAGAGACCCAGTACTTC. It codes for CASSLYRDQETQYF.

This CDR3 is CSVPLAGGPHEQFF. The CDR3 DNA sequence: TGCAGCGTTCCGCTAGCGGGAGGGCCCCATGAGCAGTTCTTC. V gene TRBV29-1 combines with J gene TRBJ2-1; 12 nucleotides match TRBD2. The CDR3 is made up of 14 amino acids. Germline V CDR1 and CDR2: SQVTM, ANQGSEA. J was trimmed by 8 bases and V by 5 bases; bases with no gene match: 7.

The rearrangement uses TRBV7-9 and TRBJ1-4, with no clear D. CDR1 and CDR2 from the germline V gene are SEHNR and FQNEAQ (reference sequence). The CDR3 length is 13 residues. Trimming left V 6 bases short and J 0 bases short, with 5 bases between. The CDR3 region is CASRQTTNEKLFF. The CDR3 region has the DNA TGTGCCAGCAGACAGACAACTAATGAAAAACTGTTTTTT.

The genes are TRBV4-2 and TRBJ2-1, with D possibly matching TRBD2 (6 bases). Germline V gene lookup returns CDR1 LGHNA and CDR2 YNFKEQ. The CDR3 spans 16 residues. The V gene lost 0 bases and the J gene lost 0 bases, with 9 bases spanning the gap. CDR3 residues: CASSQDLGSSYNEQFF. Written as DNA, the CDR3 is TGTGCCAGCAGCCAAGATCTCGGGAGCTCCTACAATGAGCAGTTCTTC.

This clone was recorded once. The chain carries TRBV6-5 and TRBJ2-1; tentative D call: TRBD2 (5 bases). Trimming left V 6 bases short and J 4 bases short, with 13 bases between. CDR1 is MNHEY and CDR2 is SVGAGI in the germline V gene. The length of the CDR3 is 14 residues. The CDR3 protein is CASRSSGDYNEQFF. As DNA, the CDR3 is TGTGCCAGCAGGTCCAGCGGAGATTACAATGAGCAGTTCTTC.

The CDR3 is CASSLFAGHGYTF. For the CDR3, the DNA is TGTGCCAGCAGTTTATTTGCAGGGCATGGCTACACCTTC. This chain connects TRBV27 to TRBJ1-2; tentatively, D is TRBD1 (5 bases). The CDR3 contains 13 residues. Germline V gives CDR1 MNHEY, CDR2 SMNVEV (reference sequence). Trimming stripped 1 base from V and 6 bases from J, with 9 bases between.

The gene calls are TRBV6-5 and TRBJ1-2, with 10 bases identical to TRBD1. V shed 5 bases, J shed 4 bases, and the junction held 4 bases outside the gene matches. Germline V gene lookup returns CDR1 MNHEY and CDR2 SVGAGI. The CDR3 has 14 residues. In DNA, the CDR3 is TGTGCCAGCAGTCCGACAGGGGGCCCCTATGGCTACACCTTC. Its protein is CASSPTGGPYGYTF.

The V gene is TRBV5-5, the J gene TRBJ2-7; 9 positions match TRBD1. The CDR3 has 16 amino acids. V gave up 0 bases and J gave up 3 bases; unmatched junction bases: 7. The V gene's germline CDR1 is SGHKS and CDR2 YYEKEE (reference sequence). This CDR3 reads CASSLEHRGLLYEQYF. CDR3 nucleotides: TGTGCCAGCAGCTTGGAACACAGGGGGCTCCTCTACGAGCAGTACTTC.

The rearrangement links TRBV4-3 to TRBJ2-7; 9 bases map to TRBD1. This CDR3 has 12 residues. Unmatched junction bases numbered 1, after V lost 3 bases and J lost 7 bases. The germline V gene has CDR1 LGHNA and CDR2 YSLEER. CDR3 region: CASSQGTGEQYF. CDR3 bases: TGCGCCAGCAGCCAGGGGACAGGGGAGCAGTACTTC.

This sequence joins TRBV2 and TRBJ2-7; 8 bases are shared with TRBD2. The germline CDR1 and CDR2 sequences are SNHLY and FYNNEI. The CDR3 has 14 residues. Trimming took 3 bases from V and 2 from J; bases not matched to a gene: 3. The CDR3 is CASSEAGGPYEQYF. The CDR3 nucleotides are TGTGCCAGCAGTGAGGCGGGAGGTCCCTACGAGCAGTACTTC. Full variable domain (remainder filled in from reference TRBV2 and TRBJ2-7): EPEVTQTPSHQVTQMGQEVILRCVPISNHLYFYWYRQILGQKVEFLVSFYNNEISEKSEIFDDQFSVERPDGSNFTLKIRSTKLEDSAMYFCASSEAGGPYEQYFGPGTRLTVT.